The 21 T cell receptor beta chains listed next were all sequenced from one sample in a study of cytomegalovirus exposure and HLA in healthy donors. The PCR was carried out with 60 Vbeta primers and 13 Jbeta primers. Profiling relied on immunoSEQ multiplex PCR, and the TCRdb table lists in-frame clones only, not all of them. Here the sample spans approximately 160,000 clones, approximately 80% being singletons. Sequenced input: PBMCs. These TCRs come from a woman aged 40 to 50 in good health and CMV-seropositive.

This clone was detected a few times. For the CDR3, the DNA is TGTGCCAGCAGTGACTGGAACCGGGGCTATGGCTACACCTTC. Protein product: CASSDWNRGYGYTF. The chain is built from TRBV6-4 and TRBJ1-2; D not certain. The V and J ends lost 1 base and 4 bases respectively, with 10 bases between them. The CDR3 runs to 14 residues. Germline-derived CDR1 and CDR2 are MRHNA and SNTAGT.

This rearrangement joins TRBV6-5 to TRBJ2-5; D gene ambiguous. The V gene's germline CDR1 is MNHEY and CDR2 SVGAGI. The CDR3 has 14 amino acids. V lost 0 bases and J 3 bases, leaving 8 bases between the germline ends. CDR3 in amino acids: CASSYSNGKETQYF. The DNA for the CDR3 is TGTGCCAGCAGTTACTCGAATGGCAAAGAGACCCAGTACTTC.

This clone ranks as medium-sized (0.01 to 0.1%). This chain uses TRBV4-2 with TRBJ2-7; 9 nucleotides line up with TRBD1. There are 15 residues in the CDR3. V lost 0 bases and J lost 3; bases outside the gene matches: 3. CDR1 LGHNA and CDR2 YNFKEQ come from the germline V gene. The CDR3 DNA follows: TGTGCCAGCAGCCAAGACGAGACAGGGGGCTACGAGCAGTACTTC. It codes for CASSQDETGGYEQYF.

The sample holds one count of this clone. The CDR3 coding sequence is TGTGCCAGCAGCGTTGGACAGCCCAACTATGGCTACACCTTC. This codes for CASSVGQPNYGYTF. The J gene is TRBJ1-2, the V gene TRBV9, with a possible D match to TRBD1 (6 bases). This CDR3 contains 14 residues. Germline V gene sequence: CDR1 SGDLS, CDR2 YYNGEE. V was pared by 2 bases and J by 2 bases, with 10 bases between.

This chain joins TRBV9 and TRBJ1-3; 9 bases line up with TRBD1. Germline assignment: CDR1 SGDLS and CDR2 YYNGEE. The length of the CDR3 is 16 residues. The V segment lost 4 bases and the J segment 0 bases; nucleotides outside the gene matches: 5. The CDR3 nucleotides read TGTGCCAGCAGCAGGACAGGGGCCAACTCTGGAAACACCATATATTTT. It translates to CASSRTGANSGNTIYF.

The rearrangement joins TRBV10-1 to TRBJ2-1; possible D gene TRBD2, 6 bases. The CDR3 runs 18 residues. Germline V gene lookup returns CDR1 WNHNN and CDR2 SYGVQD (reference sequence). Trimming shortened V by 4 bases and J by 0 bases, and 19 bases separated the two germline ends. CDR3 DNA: TGCGCCAGCAGTGGATATGGGGCTGCGGGAAGCTCCTACAATGAGCAGTTCTTC. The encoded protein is CASSGYGAAGSSYNEQFF.

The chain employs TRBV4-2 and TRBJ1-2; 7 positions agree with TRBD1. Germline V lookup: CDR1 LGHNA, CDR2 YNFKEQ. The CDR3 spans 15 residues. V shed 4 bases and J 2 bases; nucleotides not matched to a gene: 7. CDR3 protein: CASSPIDRENYGYTF. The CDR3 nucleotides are TGTGCCAGCAGCCCCATCGACAGGGAAAACTATGGCTACACCTTC.

The CDR3 sequence is CASSLGLAVSTDTQYF. CDR3 DNA: TGTGCCAGCAGCTTAGGGCTAGCGGTTAGCACAGATACGCAGTATTTT. The chain has TRBV11-2 and TRBJ2-3; 7 bases agree with TRBD2. Per germline, CDR1 SGHAT and CDR2 FQNNGV. V gave up 1 base and J gave up 0 bases; unmatched junction bases: 4. The CDR3 sequence is 16 residues long.

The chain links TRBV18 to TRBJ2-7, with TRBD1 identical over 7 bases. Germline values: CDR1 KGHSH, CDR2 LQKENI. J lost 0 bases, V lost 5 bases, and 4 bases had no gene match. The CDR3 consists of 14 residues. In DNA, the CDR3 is TGTGCCAGCTCAGCGACAGGGAACTCCTACGAGCAGTACTTC. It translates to CASSATGNSYEQYF.

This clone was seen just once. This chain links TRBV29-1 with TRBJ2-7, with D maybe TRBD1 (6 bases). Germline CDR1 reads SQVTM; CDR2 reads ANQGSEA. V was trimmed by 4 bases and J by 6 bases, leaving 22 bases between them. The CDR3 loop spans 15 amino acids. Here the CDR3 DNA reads TGCAGCGTTGCCAAAACAGGGAGCGACTTTTCCGAGCAGTACTTC. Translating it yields CSVAKTGSDFSEQYF.

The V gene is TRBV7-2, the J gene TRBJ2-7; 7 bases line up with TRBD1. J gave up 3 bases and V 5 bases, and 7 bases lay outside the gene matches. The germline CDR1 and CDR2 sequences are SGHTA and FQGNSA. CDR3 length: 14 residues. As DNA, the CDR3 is TGTGCCAGCAGCCCCCAGGGACAGCGCTACGAGCAGTACTTC. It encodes CASSPQGQRYEQYF.

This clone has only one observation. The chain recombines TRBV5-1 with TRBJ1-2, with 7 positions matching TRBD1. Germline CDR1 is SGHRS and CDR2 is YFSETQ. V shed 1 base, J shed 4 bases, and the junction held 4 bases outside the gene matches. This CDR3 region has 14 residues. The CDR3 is CASSLTGVGYGYTF. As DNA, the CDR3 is TGCGCCAGCAGCTTGACAGGGGTTGGCTATGGCTACACCTTC. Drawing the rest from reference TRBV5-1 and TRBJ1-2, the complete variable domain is KAGVTQTPRYLIKTRGQQVTLSCSPISGHRSVSWYQQTPGQGLQFLFEYFSETQRNKGNFPGRFSGRQFSNSRSEMNVSTLELGDSALYLCASSLTGVGYGYTFGSGTRLTVV.

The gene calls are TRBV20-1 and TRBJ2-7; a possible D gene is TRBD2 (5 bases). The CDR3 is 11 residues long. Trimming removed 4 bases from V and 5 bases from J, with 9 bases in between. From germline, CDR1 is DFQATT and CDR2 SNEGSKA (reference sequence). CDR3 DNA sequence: TGCAGTGCTAATCCGAGGGACGAGCAGTACTTC. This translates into CSANPRDEQYF.

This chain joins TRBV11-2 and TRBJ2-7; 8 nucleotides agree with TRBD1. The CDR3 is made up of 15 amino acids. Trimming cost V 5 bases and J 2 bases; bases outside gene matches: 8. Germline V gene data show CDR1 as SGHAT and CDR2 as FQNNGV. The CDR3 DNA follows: TGTGCCAGCAGCCCAGGACAGGGCCGGGCCTACGAGCAGTACTTC. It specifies CASSPGQGRAYEQYF.

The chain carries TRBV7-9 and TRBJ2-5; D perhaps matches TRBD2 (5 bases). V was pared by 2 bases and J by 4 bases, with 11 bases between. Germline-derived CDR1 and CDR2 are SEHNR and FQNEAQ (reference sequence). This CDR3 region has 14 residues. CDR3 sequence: CASSLLDSLETQYF. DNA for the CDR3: TGTGCCAGCAGCTTACTGGACTCATTAGAGACCCAGTACTTC.

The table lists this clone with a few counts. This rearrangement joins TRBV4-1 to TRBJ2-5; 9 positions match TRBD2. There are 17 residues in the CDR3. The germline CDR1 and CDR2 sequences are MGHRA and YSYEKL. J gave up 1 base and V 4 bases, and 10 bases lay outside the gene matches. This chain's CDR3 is CASSLLHSGRPQETQYF. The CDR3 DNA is TGCGCCAGCAGCCTGCTCCATAGCGGGAGACCCCAAGAGACCCAGTACTTC.

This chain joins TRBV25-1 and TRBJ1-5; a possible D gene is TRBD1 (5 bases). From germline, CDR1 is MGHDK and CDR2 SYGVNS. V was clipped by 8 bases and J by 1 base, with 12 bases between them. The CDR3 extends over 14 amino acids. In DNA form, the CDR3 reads TGTGCCAGCGGGGGGGAAACAAGCAATCAGCCCCAGCATTTT. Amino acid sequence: CASGGETSNQPQHF.

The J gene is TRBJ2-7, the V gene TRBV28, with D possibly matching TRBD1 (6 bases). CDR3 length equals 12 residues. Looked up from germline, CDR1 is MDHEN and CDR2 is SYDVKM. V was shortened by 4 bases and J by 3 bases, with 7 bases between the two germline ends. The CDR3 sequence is CASSSGVYEQYF. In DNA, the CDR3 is TGTGCCAGCAGTTCAGGGGTCTACGAGCAGTACTTC. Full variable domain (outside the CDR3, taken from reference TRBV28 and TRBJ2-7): DVKVTQSSRYLVKRTGEKVFLECVQDMDHENMFWYRQDPGLGLRLIYFSYDVKMKEKGDIPEGYSVSREKKERFSLILESASTNQTSMYLCASSSGVYEQYFGPGTRLTVT.

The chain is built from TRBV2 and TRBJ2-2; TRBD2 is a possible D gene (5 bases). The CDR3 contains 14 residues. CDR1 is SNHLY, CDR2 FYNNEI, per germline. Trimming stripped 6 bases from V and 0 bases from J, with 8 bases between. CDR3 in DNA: TGTGCCAGCAGGAGGGCGACGAACACCGGGGAGCTGTTTTTT. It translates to CASRRATNTGELFF.

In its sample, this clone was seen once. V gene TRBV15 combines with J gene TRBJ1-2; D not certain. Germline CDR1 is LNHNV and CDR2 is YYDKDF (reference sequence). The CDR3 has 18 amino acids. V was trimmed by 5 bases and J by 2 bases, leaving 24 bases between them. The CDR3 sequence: CATSGWEGGSAGNYGYTF. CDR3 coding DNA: TGTGCCACCAGCGGGTGGGAGGGCGGGTCCGCTGGGAACTATGGCTACACCTTC.

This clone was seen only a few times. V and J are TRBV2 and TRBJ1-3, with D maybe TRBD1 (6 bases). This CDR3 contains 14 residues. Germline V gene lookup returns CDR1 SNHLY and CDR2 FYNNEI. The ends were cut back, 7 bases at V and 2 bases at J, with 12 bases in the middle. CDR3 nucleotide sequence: TGTGCCAGCACATTAAGGACAGCTGGAAACACCATATATTTT. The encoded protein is CASTLRTAGNTIYF.